This entry lists 11 T cell receptor beta chains sequenced from one sample in a study of metastatic and nonmetastatic thyroid tumors. Through MiXCR, TCRdb re-clonotyped the PCR reads. The sample consists of 9,000 to 13,000 clones, more than 25% of them appearing once. Each patient went into thyroid surgery without having received any treatment. Sequenced: tumor tissue. The receptors were gathered from a female donor with papillary thyroid cancer or a benign thyroid nodule (not recorded which). Some clones in this sample may be carry-over from other donors' samples.

The chain combines TRBV11-1 with TRBJ2-1; D is perhaps TRBD1 or TRBD2 (6 bases each). The CDR3 length is 16 residues. V lost 0 bases and J 5 bases, leaving 14 bases between the germline ends. Germline V lookup: CDR1 SGHAT, CDR2 FQDESV (reference sequence). The DNA for the CDR3 is TGTGCCAGCAGCTTAGCAGGGGGGTATGGTAACAATGAGCAGTTCTTC. This encodes CASSLAGGYGNNEQFF.

The rearrangement joins TRBV5-1 to TRBJ2-7, with 7 bases identical to TRBD1. The CDR3 has 19 residues. V shed 0 bases and J 1 base; nucleotides not matched to a gene: 16. Germline CDR1 reads SGHRS; CDR2 reads YFSETQ. DNA for the CDR3: TGCGCCAGCAGCTTGGGTGCGCCTTCAACAGGGGTTCGATCCTACGAGCAGTACTTC. Amino acids: CASSLGAPSTGVRSYEQYF.

The chain carries TRBV10-3 and TRBJ1-6; D possibly corresponds to TRBD1 (6 bases). Germline CDR1 is ENHRY and CDR2 is SYGVKD. V dropped 3 bases and J dropped 10 bases, with 16 bases sitting between them. This CDR3 region has 15 residues. CDR3 bases: TGTGCCATCAGTGAAGCCGGCAGGGGAAGCTCACCCCTCCACTTT. Its protein product is CAISEAGRGSSPLHF.

This clone occurred a few times. The V and J genes are TRBV24-1 and TRBJ2-1; 7 bases are shared with TRBD2. CDR1 KGHDR and CDR2 SFDVKD come from the germline V gene. J lost 10 bases, V lost 6 bases, and 11 bases had no gene match. CDR3 size: 14 residues. The CDR3 sequence: CATSSSRGVGEQFF. In nucleotides, the CDR3 is TGTGCCACCAGTTCTTCTCGGGGGGTCGGGGAGCAGTTCTTC.

The sample holds a few counts of this clone. V and J are TRBV6-1 and TRBJ2-3; D ambiguous. The CDR3 runs 13 residues. CDR1 and CDR2 from the germline V gene are MNHNS and SASEGT. Deletions cut 2 bases from V and 4 bases from J, with 7 bases between. This CDR3 is CASSERIPDTQYF. Written as DNA, the CDR3 is TGTGCCAGCAGTGAAAGGATTCCAGATACGCAGTATTTT.

This clone was counted only a few times. One end of the junction fails to match germline, which may point to a read error. The chain employs TRBV6-4 and TRBJ2-1; 7 bases line up with TRBD1. There are 15 residues in the CDR3. Germline lookup yields CDR1 MRHNA and CDR2 SNTAGT. CDR3: CASIDSGGTNNEQFF. The CDR3 nucleotides read TGTGCCAGCATTGACTCAGGGGGAACTAACAATGAGCAGTTCTTC.

In this sample, this clone is medium-sized (0.01 to 0.1%). The J gene is TRBJ2-7, the V gene TRBV7-9; perhaps TRBD2 as D (6 bases). Germline V gene sequence: CDR1 SEHNR, CDR2 FQNEAQ (reference sequence). V lost 5 bases and J 3 bases, leaving 20 bases between the germline ends. This CDR3 spans 16 amino acids. The CDR3 protein is CASSPLDGDSNYEQYF. As DNA, the CDR3 is TGTGCCAGCAGCCCATTGGACGGGGACTCGAACTACGAGCAGTACTTC. The full variable domain, completed using reference TRBV7-9 and TRBJ2-7, is DTGVSQNPRHKITKRGQNVTFRCDPISEHNRLYWYRQTLGQGPEFLTYFQNEAQLEKSRLLSDRFSAERPKGSFSTLEIQRTEQGDSAMYLCASSPLDGDSNYEQYFGPGTRLTVT.

This clone appeared a few times. The chain uses TRBV6-2 or TRBV6-3 and TRBJ1-2; D is perhaps TRBD1 (6 bases). The CDR3 sequence is 14 residues long. V was clipped by 1 base and J by 1 base, with 7 bases between them. CDR1 MNHEY and CDR2 SVGEGT come from the germline V gene. The CDR3 sequence: CASSYWDNNYGYTF. Written as DNA, the CDR3 is TGTGCCAGCAGTTACTGGGACAATAACTATGGCTACACCTTC.

This clone rates as medium-sized. The chain employs TRBV13 and TRBJ2-2; D gene uncertain. Germline CDR1 PRHDT, CDR2 FYEKMQ (reference sequence). The CDR3 totals 12 residues. Trimming removed 6 bases from V and 7 bases from J, with 9 bases in between. CDR3 amino acids: CASRILFGELFF. CDR3 coding DNA: TGTGCCAGCAGAATTCTGTTCGGGGAGCTGTTTTTT. Based on the CDR3 plus reference TRBV13 and TRBJ2-2, the full variable domain is AAGVIQSPRHLIKEKRETATLKCYPIPRHDTVYWYQQGPGQDPQFLISFYEKMQSDKGSIPDRFSAQQFSDYHSELNMSSLELGDSALYFCASRILFGELFFGEGSRLTVL.

This clone has a count of ten or more. The sample carries other DNA sequences with the same CDR3. This chain connects TRBV7-9 to TRBJ2-5; D remains ambiguous. V lost 2 bases and J lost 2, with 15 bases in between. CDR1 is SEHNR, CDR2 FQNEAQ, per germline (reference sequence). CDR3 length: 16 amino acids. The CDR3 protein is CASSLPRRQLQETQYF. CDR3 in DNA: TGTGCCAGCAGCTTACCCAGAAGACAACTTCAAGAGACCCAGTACTTC.

The chain is built from TRBV5-1 and TRBJ2-1; the match to TRBD1 covers 8 bases. The CDR3 consists of 13 residues. With 1 base clipped from V and 7 bases from J, the junction kept 1 base outside the gene matches. Germline V CDR1 and CDR2: SGHRS, YFSETQ. CDR3: CASSLTGGNEQFF. DNA of the CDR3: TGCGCCAGCAGCTTGACAGGGGGAAATGAGCAGTTCTTC.